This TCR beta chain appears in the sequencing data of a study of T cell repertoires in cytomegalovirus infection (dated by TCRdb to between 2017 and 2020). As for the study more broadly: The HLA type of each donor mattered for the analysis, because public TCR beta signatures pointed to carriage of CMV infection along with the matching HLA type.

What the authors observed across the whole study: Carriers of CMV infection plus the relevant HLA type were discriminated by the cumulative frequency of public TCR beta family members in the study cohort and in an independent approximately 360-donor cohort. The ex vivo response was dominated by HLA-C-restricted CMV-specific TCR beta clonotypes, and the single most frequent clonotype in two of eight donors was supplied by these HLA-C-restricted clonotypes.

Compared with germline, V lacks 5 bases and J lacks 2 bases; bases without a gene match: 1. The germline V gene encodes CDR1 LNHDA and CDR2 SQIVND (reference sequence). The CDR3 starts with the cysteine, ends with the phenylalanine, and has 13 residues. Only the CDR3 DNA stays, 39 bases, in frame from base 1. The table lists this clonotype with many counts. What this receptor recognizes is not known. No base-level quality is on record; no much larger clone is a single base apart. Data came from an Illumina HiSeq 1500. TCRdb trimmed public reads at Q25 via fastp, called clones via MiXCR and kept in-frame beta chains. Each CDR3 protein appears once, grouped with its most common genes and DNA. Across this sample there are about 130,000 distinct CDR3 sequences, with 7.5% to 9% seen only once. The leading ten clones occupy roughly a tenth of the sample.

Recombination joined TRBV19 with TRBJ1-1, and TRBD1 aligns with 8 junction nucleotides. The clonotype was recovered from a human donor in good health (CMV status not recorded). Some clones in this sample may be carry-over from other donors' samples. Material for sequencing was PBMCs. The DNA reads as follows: TGTGCCAGTAGTGGACAGGGTAACACTGAAGCTTTCTTT. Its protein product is CASSGQGNTEAFF.